Listed below are T cell receptor beta chains from one sample, sequenced in a study of control samples from healthy donors and cancer patients. Sequencing was performed with immunoSEQ multiplex PCR; in TCRdb, only in-frame clones are kept and a portion is missing. Altogether almost 90,000 clones are present, approximately 86% being singletons, with the ten largest covering around 21%. Sequenced input: blood. These receptors originate from a man aged 25 to 40 in good health. The CDR3 runs from the conserved cysteine through the conserved F or W. D genes are given only for firm matches. Not all rows give a size; the values are once, few, many and, for expanded clones, a class.

>TRBJ1-2|.|TRBD1|TRBV4-2
CASSQHRGNSYTF
TGTGCCAGCAGCCAACACAGGGGAAATAGCTACACCTTC
>TRBJ1-3|.|.|TRBV5-1
CASKDGFSGNTIYF
TGCGCCAGCAAAGACGGCTTCTCTGGAAACACCATATATTTT
>TRBJ2-7|.|TRBD1|TRBV19
CASSTLTGISYEQYF
TGTGCCAGTAGTACCTTGACAGGGATCTCCTACGAGCAGTACTTC
>TRBJ1-5|.|.|TRBV24-1
CATRAYRGNQPQHF
TGTGCCACCAGGGCCTACAGGGGCAATCAGCCCCAGCATTTT
>TRBJ1-5|.|.|TRBV14
CASSQTWNQPQHF
TGTGCCAGCAGCCAAACTTGGAATCAGCCCCAGCATTTT
>TRBJ1-1|.|TRBD1|TRBV13
CASSSRDRNTEAFF
TGTGCCAGCAGCTCCCGGGACAGGAACACTGAAGCTTTCTTT
>TRBJ2-2|once|.|TRBV5-4
CASSSTNRDTGELFF
TGTGCCAGCAGCTCTACTAACAGGGATACCGGGGAGCTGTTTTTT
>TRBJ1-2|few|.|TRBV28
CASTRPGDTYGYTF
TGTGCCAGCACTCGACCAGGGGATACCTATGGCTACACCTTC
>TRBJ1-1|few|.|TRBV6-4
CASSDSSRATEAFF
TGTGCCAGCAGTGACTCAAGCAGGGCCACTGAAGCTTTCTTT
>TRBJ2-2|.|TRBD1|TRBV6-5
CASTDTGANTGELFF
TGTGCCAGCACCGACACAGGGGCGAACACCGGGGAGCTGTTTTTT
>TRBJ1-2|once|TRBD1|TRBV5-6
CASSLGPTGGNYGYTF
TGTGCCAGCAGCTTGGGGCCCACAGGGGGTAACTATGGCTACACCTTC
>TRBJ2-7|.|TRBD2|TRBV5-4
CASSIPLSGGAEQYF
TGTGCCAGCAGCATCCCTTTGAGCGGGGGGGCCGAGCAGTACTTC
>TRBJ2-3|few|TRBD2|TRBV10-1
CASSGRGGTDTQYF
TGCGCCAGCAGTGGGCGGGGGGGGACAGATACGCAGTATTTT
>TRBJ1-2|.|.|TRBV27
CASSAKTGGNYGYTF
TGTGCCAGCAGTGCCAAGACAGGAGGGAACTATGGCTACACCTTC
>TRBJ1-6|.|TRBD1|TRBV18
CASRGQANSPLHF
TGTGCCAGCCGGGGACAGGCCAATTCACCCCTCCACTTT
>TRBJ2-7|.|.|TRBV11-1
CASSFGQGPTYEQYF
TGTGCCAGCAGCTTTGGCCAGGGGCCTACCTACGAGCAGTACTTC
>TRBJ1-4|once|TRBD1|TRBV19
CASSYPRQGTNEKLFF
TGTGCCAGTAGTTATCCCCGACAGGGGACTAATGAAAAACTGTTTTTT
>TRBJ2-2|.|TRBD1|TRBV4-1
CASSQESSGTANTGELFF
TGCGCCAGCAGCCAAGAGAGTTCCGGGACAGCCAACACCGGGGAGCTGTTTTTT
>TRBJ1-1|few|TRBD1|TRBV7-9
CASSRTGGYTEAFF
TGTGCCAGCAGTCGTACAGGGGGCTACACTGAAGCTTTCTTT
>TRBJ1-6|.|TRBD1|TRBV13
CASSWPGQDPLTLHF
TGTGCCAGCAGCTGGCCGGGACAGGATCCCTTAACCCTCCACTTT
>TRBJ2-3|.|.|TRBV5-1
CASSLGVGGPTDTQYF
TGCGCCAGCAGCTTGGGGGTGGGGGGCCCCACAGATACGCAGTATTTT
>TRBJ1-1|.|.|TRBV5-8
CASSLWGTHTEAFF
TGTGCCAGCAGCTTGTGGGGGACTCACACTGAAGCTTTCTTT
>TRBJ2-1|.|TRBD2|TRBV5-1
CASSSGTSAPEQFF
TGCGCCAGCAGTTCCGGGACTAGCGCCCCTGAGCAGTTCTTC
>TRBJ1-1|.|TRBD1|TRBV2
CASRAGGGYTEAFF
TGTGCCAGCAGAGCAGGGGGCGGATACACTGAAGCTTTCTTT
>TRBJ2-3|.|.|TRBV3-1/TRBV3-2
CASSPGTTDTQYF
TGTGCCAGCAGCCCCGGGACCACAGATACGCAGTATTTT
>TRBJ2-2|.|TRBD1|TRBV6-1
CASSGAGTGNTGELFF
TGTGCCAGCAGTGGCGCCGGGACAGGGAACACCGGGGAGCTGTTTTTT
>TRBJ1-2|.|.|TRBV5-1
CASREGTNGYTF
TGCGCCAGCAGAGAGGGAACCAATGGCTACACCTTC
>TRBJ2-3|.|.|TRBV5-4
CASSLDGSDTQYF
TGTGCCAGCAGCTTGGACGGCTCAGATACGCAGTATTTT
>TRBJ1-2|.|.|TRBV7-6
CASSPQETYGYTF
TGTGCCAGCAGCCCCCAGGAGACCTATGGCTACACCTTC
>TRBJ1-2|.|.|TRBV6-2/TRBV6-3
CASSYRASRREYGYTF
TGTGCCAGCAGTTATAGGGCCAGCCGCCGGGAGTATGGCTACACCTTC
>TRBJ2-3|.|.|TRBV9
CASSAGTLSDTQYF
TGTGCCAGCAGCGCCGGGACATTATCAGATACGCAGTATTTT
>TRBJ2-1|.|.|TRBV4-2
CASSPPPGLTQNEQFF
TGTGCCAGCAGCCCGCCCCCGGGTCTGACCCAAAATGAGCAGTTCTTC
>TRBJ1-1|.|TRBD1|TRBV3-1/TRBV3-2
CASSRDRGYTEAFF
TGTGCCAGCAGCCGGGACAGGGGATACACTGAAGCTTTCTTT
>TRBJ2-1|.|TRBD1|TRBV11-2
CASSSQGAGSYNEQFF
TGTGCCAGCAGCTCTCAGGGGGCGGGTTCCTACAATGAGCAGTTCTTC
>TRBJ1-1|.|.|TRBV11-2
CASSLMWGMNTEAFF
TGTGCCAGCAGCTTAATGTGGGGGATGAACACTGAAGCTTTCTTT
>TRBJ2-1|.|TRBD2|TRBV19
CASRASGGQNYNEQFF
TGTGCCAGTAGGGCTAGCGGGGGACAAAACTACAATGAGCAGTTCTTC
>TRBJ2-5|.|TRBD2|TRBV6-5
CASRLAGGQETQYF
TGTGCCAGCAGACTAGCGGGGGGGCAAGAGACCCAGTACTTC
>TRBJ1-2|.|.|TRBV9
CASRAMGAIGGYTF
TGTGCCAGCAGGGCGATGGGGGCAATCGGTGGCTACACCTTC
>TRBJ2-3|.|.|TRBV5-1
CASSPTPGNPGDTQYF
TGCGCCAGCAGCCCTACTCCCGGAAACCCCGGAGATACGCAGTATTTT
>TRBJ2-1|once|.|TRBV12-3/TRBV12-4
CASRPLGDEQFF
TGTGCCAGCCGTCCCCTCGGCGATGAGCAGTTCTTC
>TRBJ2-3|.|.|TRBV6-5
CASSRRDSSTDTQYF
TGTGCCAGCAGCCGCCGGGACTCATCCACAGATACGCAGTATTTT
>TRBJ1-2|.|.|TRBV5-4
CASSGGSFVNYGYTF
TGTGCCAGCAGCGGGGGGTCCTTCGTTAACTATGGCTACACCTTC
>TRBJ1-1|.|.|TRBV3-1/TRBV3-2
CASSRRPLGVNTEAFF
TGTGCCAGCAGCCGCCGTCCCCTCGGGGTGAACACTGAAGCTTTCTTT
>TRBJ2-3|.|.|TRBV25-1
CASSSQRDTQYF
TGTGCCAGCAGTTCACAAAGGGATACGCAGTATTTT
>TRBJ2-5|.|.|TRBV2
CASKGPWGTTEETQYF
TGTGCCAGCAAAGGCCCCTGGGGAACTACGGAAGAGACCCAGTACTTC
>TRBJ2-3|.|TRBD2|TRBV9
CASSVGLGGSGTQYF
TGTGCCAGCAGCGTAGGACTGGGAGGGTCGGGTACGCAGTATTTT
>TRBJ2-1|.|.|TRBV15
CATSREIEQFF
TGTGCCACCAGCAGAGAGATTGAGCAGTTCTTC
>TRBJ1-1|.|.|TRBV20-1
CSASVFGGAGTEAFF
TGCAGTGCTAGTGTGTTCGGGGGCGCGGGCACTGAAGCTTTCTTT
>TRBJ2-2|.|.|TRBV9
CASSVGGNSGELFF
TGTGCCAGCAGCGTAGGGGGGAATTCCGGGGAGCTGTTTTTT
>TRBJ2-2|.|.|TRBV5-6
CASSLKGISGTGELFF
TGTGCCAGCAGCTTGAAGGGGATTTCGGGCACCGGGGAGCTGTTTTTT
>TRBJ2-3|.|TRBD2|TRBV10-3
CAISDGSGGGTDTQYF
TGTGCCATCAGTGATGGTAGCGGGGGGGGCACAGATACGCAGTATTTT
>TRBJ2-6|.|.|TRBV27
CASSPGGWESGANVLTF
TGTGCCAGCAGTCCCGGAGGGTGGGAATCTGGGGCCAACGTCCTGACTTTC
>TRBJ2-4|.|.|TRBV5-4
CASSPGGGEAKNIQYF
TGTGCCAGCAGCCCCGGCGGAGGGGAAGCCAAAAACATTCAGTACTTC
>TRBJ1-2|.|TRBD1|TRBV5-1
CASSWTSGGAGDTF
TGCGCCAGCAGCTGGACATCAGGGGGCGCAGGGGACACCTTC
>TRBJ2-5|.|.|TRBV21-1
CASSGRTEQGWYQETQYF
TGTGCCAGCAGCGGGAGGACCGAACAGGGCTGGTACCAAGAGACCCAGTACTTC
>TRBJ1-2|once|.|TRBV3-1/TRBV3-2
CASSQGLTSNYGYTF
TGTGCCAGCAGCCAAGGTCTGACATCTAACTATGGCTACACCTTC
>TRBJ1-1|.|.|TRBV20-1
CSASLGGATEAFF
TGCAGTGCTAGTCTAGGGGGAGCCACTGAAGCTTTCTTT
>TRBJ1-2|.|.|TRBV7-9
CASSLALGGSGYGYTF
TGTGCCAGCAGCTTAGCGCTGGGGGGCTCGGGCTATGGCTACACCTTC
>TRBJ1-1|.|.|TRBV29-1
CSVAIMMQGAFF
TGCAGCGTTGCTATAATGATGCAGGGAGCTTTCTTT